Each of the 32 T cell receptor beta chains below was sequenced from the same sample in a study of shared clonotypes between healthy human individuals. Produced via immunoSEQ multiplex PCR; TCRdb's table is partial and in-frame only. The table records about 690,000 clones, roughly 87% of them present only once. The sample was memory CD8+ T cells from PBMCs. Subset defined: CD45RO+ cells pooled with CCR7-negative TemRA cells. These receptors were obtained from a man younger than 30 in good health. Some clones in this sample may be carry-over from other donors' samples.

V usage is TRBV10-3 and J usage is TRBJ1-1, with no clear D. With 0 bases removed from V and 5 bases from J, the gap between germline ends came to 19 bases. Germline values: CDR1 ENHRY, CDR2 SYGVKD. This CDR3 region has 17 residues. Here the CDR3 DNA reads TGTGCCATCAGTGAGTCGAGGGTAATTCGGCTAGGAACTGAAGCTTTCTTT. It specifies CAISESRVIRLGTEAFF.

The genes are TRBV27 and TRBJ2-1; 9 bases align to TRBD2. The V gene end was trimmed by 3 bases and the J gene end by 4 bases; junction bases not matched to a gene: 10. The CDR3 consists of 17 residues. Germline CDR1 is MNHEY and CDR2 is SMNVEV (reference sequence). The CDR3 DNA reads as TGTGCCAGCAGTTTTTCCTTAGCGGGAGAAGCTTACAATGAGCAGTTCTTC. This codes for CASSFSLAGEAYNEQFF.

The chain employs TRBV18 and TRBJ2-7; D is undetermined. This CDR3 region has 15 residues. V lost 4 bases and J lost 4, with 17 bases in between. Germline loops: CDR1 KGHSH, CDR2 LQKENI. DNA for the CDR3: TGTGCCAGCTCACGGGTGGCGGCTATTCAGTACGAGCAGTACTTC. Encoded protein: CASSRVAAIQYEQYF.

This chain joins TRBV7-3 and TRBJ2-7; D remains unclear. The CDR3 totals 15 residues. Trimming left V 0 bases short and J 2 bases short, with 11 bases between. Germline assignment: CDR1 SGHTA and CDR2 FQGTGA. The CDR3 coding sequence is TGTGCCAGCAGCTTAACCCCTTCTCAAACCTACGAGCAGTACTTC. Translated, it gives CASSLTPSQTYEQYF.

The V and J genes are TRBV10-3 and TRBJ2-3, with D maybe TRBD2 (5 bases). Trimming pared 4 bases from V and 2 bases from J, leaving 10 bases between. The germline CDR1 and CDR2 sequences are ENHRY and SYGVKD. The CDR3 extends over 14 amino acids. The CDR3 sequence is CAISGGDNTDTQYF. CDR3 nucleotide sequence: TGTGCCATCAGTGGGGGAGATAACACAGATACGCAGTATTTT.

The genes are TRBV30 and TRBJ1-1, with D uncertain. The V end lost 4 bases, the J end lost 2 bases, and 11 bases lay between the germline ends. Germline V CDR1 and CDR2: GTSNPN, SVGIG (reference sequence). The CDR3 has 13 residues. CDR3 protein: CAWTSKLNTEAFF. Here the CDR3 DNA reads TGTGCCTGGACGTCCAAGTTAAACACTGAAGCTTTCTTT.

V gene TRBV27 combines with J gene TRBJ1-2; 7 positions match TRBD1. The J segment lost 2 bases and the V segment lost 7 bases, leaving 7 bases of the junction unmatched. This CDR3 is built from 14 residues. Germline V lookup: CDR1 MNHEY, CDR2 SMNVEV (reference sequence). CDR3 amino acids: CASKVGGGNYGYTF. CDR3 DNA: TGTGCCAGCAAGGTGGGAGGGGGCAACTATGGCTACACCTTC.

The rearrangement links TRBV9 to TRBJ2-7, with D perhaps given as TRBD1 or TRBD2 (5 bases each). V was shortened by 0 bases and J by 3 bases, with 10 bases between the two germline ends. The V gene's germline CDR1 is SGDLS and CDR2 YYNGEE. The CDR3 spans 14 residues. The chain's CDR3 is CASSVGGMGYEQYF. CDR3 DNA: TGTGCCAGCAGCGTAGGGGGGATGGGCTACGAGCAGTACTTC.

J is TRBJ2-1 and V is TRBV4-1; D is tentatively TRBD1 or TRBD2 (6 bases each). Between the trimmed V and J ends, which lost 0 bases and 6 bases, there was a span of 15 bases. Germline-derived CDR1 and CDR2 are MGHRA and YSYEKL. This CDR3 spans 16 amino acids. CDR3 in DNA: TGCGCCAGCAGCCAAGACACGGGGGCTCCGGGCAATGAGCAGTTCTTC. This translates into CASSQDTGAPGNEQFF.

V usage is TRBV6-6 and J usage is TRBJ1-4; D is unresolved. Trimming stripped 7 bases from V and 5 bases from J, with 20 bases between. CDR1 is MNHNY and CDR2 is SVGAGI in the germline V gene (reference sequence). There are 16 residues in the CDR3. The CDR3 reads CASNRRPGDGNEKLFF. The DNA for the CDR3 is TGTGCCAGCAACCGGAGGCCGGGCGACGGAAATGAAAAACTGTTTTTT.

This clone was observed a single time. The CDR3 DNA reads TGCAGCGTTGAACGGGGAGACAGGGTGGGGGCTGAAGCTTTCTTT. Its translation is CSVERGDRVGAEAFF. The chain is built from TRBV29-1 and TRBJ1-1; 7 bases match TRBD1. Unmatched junction bases numbered 12, after V lost 2 bases and J lost 6 bases. This CDR3 is 15 amino acids long. Germline loops: CDR1 SQVTM, CDR2 ANQGSEA. Filled out from reference TRBV29-1 and TRBJ1-1, the complete variable domain reads SAVISQKPSRDICQRGTSLTIQCQVDSQVTMMFWYRQQPGQSLTLIATANQGSEATYESGFVIDKFPISRPNLTFSTLTVSNMSPEDSSIYLCSVERGDRVGAEAFFGQGTRLTVV.

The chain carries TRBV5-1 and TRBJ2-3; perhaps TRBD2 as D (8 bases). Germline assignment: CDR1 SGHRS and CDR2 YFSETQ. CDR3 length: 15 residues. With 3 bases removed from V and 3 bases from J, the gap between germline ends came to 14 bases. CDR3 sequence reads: CASSSREGATDTQYF. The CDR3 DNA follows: TGCGCCAGCAGCTCACGGGAGGGGGCAACAGATACGCAGTATTTT. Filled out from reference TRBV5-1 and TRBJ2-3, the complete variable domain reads KAGVTQTPRYLIKTRGQQVTLSCSPISGHRSVSWYQQTPGQGLQFLFEYFSETQRNKGNFPGRFSGRQFSNSRSEMNVSTLELGDSALYLCASSSREGATDTQYFGPGTRLTVL.

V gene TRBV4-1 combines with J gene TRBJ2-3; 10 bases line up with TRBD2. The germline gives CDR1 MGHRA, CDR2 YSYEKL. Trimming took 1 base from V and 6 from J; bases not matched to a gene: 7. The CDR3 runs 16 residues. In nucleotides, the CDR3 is TGCGCCAGCAGCCAAGCAAGCGGGAGGGCCACTGATACGCAGTATTTT. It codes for CASSQASGRATDTQYF.

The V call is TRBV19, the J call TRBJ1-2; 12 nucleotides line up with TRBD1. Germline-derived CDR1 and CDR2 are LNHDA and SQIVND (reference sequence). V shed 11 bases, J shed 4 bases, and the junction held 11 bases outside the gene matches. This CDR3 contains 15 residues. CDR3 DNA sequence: TGTGCCTCAACGTCCGGGACAGGGGGCCTCTATGGCTACACCTTC. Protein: CASTSGTGGLYGYTF.

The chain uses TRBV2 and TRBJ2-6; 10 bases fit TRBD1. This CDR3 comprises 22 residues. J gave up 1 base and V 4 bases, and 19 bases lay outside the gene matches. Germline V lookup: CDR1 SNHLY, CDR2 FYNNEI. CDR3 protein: CASSARDRGVVDAPSGANVLTF. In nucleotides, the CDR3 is TGTGCCAGCAGTGCCCGGGACAGGGGTGTAGTAGACGCCCCTTCTGGGGCCAACGTCCTGACTTTC.

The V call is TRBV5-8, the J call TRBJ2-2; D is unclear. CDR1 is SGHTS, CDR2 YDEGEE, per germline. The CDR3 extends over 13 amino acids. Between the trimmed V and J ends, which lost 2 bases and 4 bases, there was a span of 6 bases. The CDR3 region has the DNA TGTGCCAGCAGCTTTCGAGCCACCGGGGAGCTGTTTTTT. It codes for CASSFRATGELFF.

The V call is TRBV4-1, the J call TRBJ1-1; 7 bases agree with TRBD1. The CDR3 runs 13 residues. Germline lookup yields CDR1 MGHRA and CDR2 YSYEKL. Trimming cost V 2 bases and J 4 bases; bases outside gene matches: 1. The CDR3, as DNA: TGCGCCAGCAGCCAACGACAGGGCACTGAAGCTTTCTTT. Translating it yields CASSQRQGTEAFF.

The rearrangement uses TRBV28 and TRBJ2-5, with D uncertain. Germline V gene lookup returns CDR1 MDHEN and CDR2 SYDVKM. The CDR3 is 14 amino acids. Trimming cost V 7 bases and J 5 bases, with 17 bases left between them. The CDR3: CASTPGPRRETQYF. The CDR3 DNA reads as TGTGCCAGCACCCCCGGGCCTCGAAGGGAGACCCAGTACTTC. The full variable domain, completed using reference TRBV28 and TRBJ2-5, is DVKVTQSSRYLVKRTGEKVFLECVQDMDHENMFWYRQDPGLGLRLIYFSYDVKMKEKGDIPEGYSVSREKKERFSLILESASTNQTSMYLCASTPGPRRETQYFGPGTRLLVL.

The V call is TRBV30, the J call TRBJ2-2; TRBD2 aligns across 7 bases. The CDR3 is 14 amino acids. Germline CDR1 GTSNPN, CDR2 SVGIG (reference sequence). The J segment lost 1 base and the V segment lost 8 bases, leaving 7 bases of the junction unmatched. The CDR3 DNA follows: TGTGCCCGGGCTAGCGGAAGGAACACCGGGGAGCTGTTTTTT. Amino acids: CARASGRNTGELFF.

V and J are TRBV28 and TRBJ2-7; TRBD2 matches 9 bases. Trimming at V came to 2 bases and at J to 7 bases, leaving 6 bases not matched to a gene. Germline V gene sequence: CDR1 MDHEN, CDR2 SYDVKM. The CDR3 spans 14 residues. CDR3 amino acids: CASSLQREVEEQYF. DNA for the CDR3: TGTGCCAGCAGTTTACAGCGGGAGGTAGAAGAGCAGTACTTC.

The CDR3: CASSQDSPSSYEQYF. Here the CDR3 DNA reads TGCGCCAGCAGCCAAGACTCCCCGAGCTCCTACGAGCAGTACTTC. The V call is TRBV4-1, the J call TRBJ2-7; D remains unclear. The CDR3 extends over 15 amino acids. CDR1 and CDR2 (germline): MGHRA, YSYEKL. Trimming removed 0 bases at V and 0 bases at J, with 9 bases between.

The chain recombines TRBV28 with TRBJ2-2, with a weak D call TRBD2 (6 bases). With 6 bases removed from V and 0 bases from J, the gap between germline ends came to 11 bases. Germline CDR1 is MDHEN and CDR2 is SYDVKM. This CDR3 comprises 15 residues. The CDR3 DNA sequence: TGTGCCAGCAGGCCGGGACTGGCGAACACCGGGGAGCTGTTTTTT. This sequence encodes CASRPGLANTGELFF.

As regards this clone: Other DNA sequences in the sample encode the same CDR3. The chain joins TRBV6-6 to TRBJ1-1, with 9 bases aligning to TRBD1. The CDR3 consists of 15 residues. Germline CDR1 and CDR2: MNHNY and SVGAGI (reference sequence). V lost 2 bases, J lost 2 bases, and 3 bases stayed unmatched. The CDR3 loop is CASSYPGQGNTEAFF. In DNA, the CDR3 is TGTGCCAGCAGTTACCCGGGACAGGGTAACACTGAAGCTTTCTTT.

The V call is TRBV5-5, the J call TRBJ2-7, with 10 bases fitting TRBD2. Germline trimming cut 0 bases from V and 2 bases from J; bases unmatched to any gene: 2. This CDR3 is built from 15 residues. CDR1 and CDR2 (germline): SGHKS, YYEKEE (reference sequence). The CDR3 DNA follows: TGTGCCAGCAGCTTGGGGGGACTAGCGCCCTACGAGCAGTACTTC. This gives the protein CASSLGGLAPYEQYF.

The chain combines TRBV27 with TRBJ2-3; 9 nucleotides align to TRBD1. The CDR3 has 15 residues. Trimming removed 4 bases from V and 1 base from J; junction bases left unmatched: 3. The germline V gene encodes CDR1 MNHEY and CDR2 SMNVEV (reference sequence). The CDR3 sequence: CASSWGQGGTDTQYF. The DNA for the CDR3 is TGTGCCAGCAGTTGGGGACAGGGTGGCACAGATACGCAGTATTTT.

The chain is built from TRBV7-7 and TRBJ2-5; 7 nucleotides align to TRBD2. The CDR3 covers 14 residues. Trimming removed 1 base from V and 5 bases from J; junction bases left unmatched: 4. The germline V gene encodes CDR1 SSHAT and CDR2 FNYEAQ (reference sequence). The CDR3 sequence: CASSLGEGRETQYF. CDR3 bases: TGTGCCAGCAGCTTAGGGGAGGGGAGGGAGACCCAGTACTTC.

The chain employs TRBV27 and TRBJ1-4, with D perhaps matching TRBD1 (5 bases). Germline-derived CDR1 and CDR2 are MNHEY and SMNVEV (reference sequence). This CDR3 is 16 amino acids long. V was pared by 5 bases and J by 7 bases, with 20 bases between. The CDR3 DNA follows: TGTGCCAGCAGTCAGATCGGGGGAGGCTGGAGTGAAAAACTGTTTTTT. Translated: CASSQIGGGWSEKLFF.

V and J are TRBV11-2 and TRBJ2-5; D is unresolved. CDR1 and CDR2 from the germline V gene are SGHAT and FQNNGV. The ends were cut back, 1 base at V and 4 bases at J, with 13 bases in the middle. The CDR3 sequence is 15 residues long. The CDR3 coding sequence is TGTGCCAGCAGCTTAGGGAGCATAGGGCGAGAGACCCAGTACTTC. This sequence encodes CASSLGSIGRETQYF. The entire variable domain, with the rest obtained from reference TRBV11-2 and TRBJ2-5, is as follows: EAGVAQSPRYKIIEKRQSVAFWCNPISGHATLYWYQQILGQGPKLLIQFQNNGVVDDSQLPKDRFSAERLKGVDSTLKIQPAKLEDSAVYLCASSLGSIGRETQYFGPGTRLLVL.

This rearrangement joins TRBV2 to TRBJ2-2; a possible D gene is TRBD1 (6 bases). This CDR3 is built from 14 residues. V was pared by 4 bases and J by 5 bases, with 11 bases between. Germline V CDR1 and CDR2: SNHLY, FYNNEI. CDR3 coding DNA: TGTGCCAGCAGTGTCCCGCAGGGGACCGGGGAGCTGTTTTTT. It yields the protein CASSVPQGTGELFF.

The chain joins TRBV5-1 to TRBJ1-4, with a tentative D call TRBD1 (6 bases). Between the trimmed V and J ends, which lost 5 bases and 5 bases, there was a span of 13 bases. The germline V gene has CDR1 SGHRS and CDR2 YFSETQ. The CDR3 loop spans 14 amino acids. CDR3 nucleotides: TGCGCCAGCAGGTCGGGAAGGGGGAATGAAAAACTGTTTTTT. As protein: CASRSGRGNEKLFF.

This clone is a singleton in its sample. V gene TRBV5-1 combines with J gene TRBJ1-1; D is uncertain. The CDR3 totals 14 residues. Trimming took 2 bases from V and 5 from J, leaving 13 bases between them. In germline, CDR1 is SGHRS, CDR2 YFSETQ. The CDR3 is CASSLSLGGTEAFF. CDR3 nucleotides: TGCGCCAGCAGCTTATCCCTTGGCGGGACTGAAGCTTTCTTT.

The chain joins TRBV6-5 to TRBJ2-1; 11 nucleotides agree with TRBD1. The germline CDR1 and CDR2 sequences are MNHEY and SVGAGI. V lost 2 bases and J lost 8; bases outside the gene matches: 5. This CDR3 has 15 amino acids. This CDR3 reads CASSYRDRGIDEQFF. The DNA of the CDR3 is TGTGCCAGCAGTTACCGGGACAGGGGGATAGATGAGCAGTTCTTC.